The entry that follows covers one T cell receptor beta chain sequence. The antigen is unknown. The sample originates from a study of lymphopenia after photon versus proton radiotherapy. Study-wide findings and caveats: Proton therapy kept repertoires fairly stable, unlike photons, which gained effector/memory cells. Post-nadir diversity loss with photons came from oligoclonal expansion, particularly CD8+ Temra cells. Survival link was tested only in deceased patients; proton benefit remains a possibility. Post-nadir TCR diversity decline inversely tracked overall survival among those who died.

Using immunoSEQ multiplex PCR, the repertoire was profiled, and TCRdb retains in-frame clones only, with some absent. Of 20,000 to 30,000 clones in the sample, more than 90% were seen once. Deletions cut 6 bases from V and 4 bases from J, with 18 bases between. The CDR3 runs to 15 residues. From germline, CDR1 is MNHEY and CDR2 SVGAGI. The chain links TRBV6-5 to TRBJ1-2, with TRBD1 as a possible D gene (5 bases). This receptor was obtained from a woman in her forties or fifties with cholangiocarcinoma. The sample consisted of peripheral blood, taken from a patient treated with photon-based radiotherapy. CDR3 residues: CASSPTSQGPYGYTF. The CDR3 DNA is TGTGCCAGCAGCCCAACATCGCAGGGACCCTATGGCTACACCTTC.